A selection of T cell receptor beta chains follows, all from one sample in a study of blood T cell repertoires in COVID-19. Here immunoSEQ multiplex PCR was the method, and the copy in TCRdb shows in-frame clones only, minus some. The repertoire has 250,000 to 300,000 clones, about 76% of them found once; the top ten carry 2.5% to 3%. The sample comprised peripheral blood. The receptors shown here come from an older woman with active or convalescent COVID-19. The CDR3 runs from the conserved cysteine through the conserved F or W. The D gene is left open where the match is weak. Clone size is given for some rows only: seen once, a few or many times, or a class if the clone is expanded.

D | J | V | size | DNA | CDR3
TRBD1 | TRBJ1-6 | TRBV19 | once | TGTGCCAGTAACCCGACAGGGGACAATTCACCCCTCCACTTT | CASNPTGDNSPLHF
TRBD1 | TRBJ1-2 | TRBV5-1 | - | TGCGCCAGCAGCTACGGGACAGGGGTCTATGGCTACACCTTC | CASSYGTGVYGYTF
- | TRBJ1-2 | TRBV19 | few | TGTGCCAGTATGGGCAGGGTTGGCGGCTACACCTTC | CASMGRVGGYTF
- | TRBJ1-1 | TRBV6-2/TRBV6-3 | - | TGTGCCAGCAGTCAACAGGCTGAAGCTTTCTTT | CASSQQAEAFF
- | TRBJ2-3 | TRBV25-1 | - | TGTGCCAGCAGTGAATTATGGCAGGGAGGAACAGATACGCAGTATTTT | CASSELWQGGTDTQYF
- | TRBJ2-3 | TRBV27 | once | TGTGCCAGCAAGATCGGGGGCACAGATACGCAGTATTTT | CASKIGGTDTQYF
- | TRBJ2-3 | TRBV7-2 | - | TGTGCCAGCAGCCCCTCCCTAGGTTTCACAGATACGCAGTATTTT | CASSPSLGFTDTQYF
- | TRBJ1-3 | TRBV2 | - | TGTGCCAGCAGTGTGAGGGAGGGGAGCTCTGGAAACACCATATATTTT | CASSVREGSSGNTIYF
TRBD2 | TRBJ2-1 | TRBV4-3 | few | TGCGCCAGCAGCCAAGTATGGCGGGGGGGCCTGAATGAGCAGTTCTTC | CASSQVWRGGLNEQFF
- | TRBJ2-3 | TRBV30 | - | TGTGCCTGGAGTGTACTGACTTCGGATACGCAGTATTTT | CAWSVLTSDTQYF
TRBD1 | TRBJ2-1 | TRBV19 | - | TGTGCCAGTACCGGGACAGGGGGCATCCATGAGCAGTTCTTC | CASTGTGGIHEQFF
- | TRBJ1-4 | TRBV3-1/TRBV3-2 | - | TGTGCCAGCAGCCAAGATCTGAGTCGGGAAAAACTGTTTTTT | CASSQDLSREKLFF
- | TRBJ1-5 | TRBV7-8 | - | TGTGCCAGCAGCGAATACAGGGTGCGGGATCAGCCCCAGCATTTT | CASSEYRVRDQPQHF
TRBD1 | TRBJ1-2 | TRBV2 | - | TGTGCCAGCAGTAAGGGGGCGCTGGACTATGGCTACACCTTC | CASSKGALDYGYTF
- | TRBJ2-5 | TRBV29-1 | - | TGCAGCGCCGCCCCCCCCGGAGAGACCCAGTACTTC | CSAAPPGETQYF
- | TRBJ2-2 | TRBV29-1 | - | TGCAGCGTTGACAGGGTAGCTGGCGGGGAGCTGTTTTTT | CSVDRVAGGELFF
- | TRBJ1-6 | TRBV6-5 | - | TGTGCCGGAGGACGGGCTTCGGATAATTCACCCCTCCACTTT | CAGGRASDNSPLHF
TRBD1 | TRBJ2-5 | TRBV5-1 | once | TGCGCCAGCAGATCCGGGACAGGGGTAGAGACCCAGTACTTC | CASRSGTGVETQYF
- | TRBJ2-6 | TRBV5-8 | - | TGTGCCAGCAGCTTGGTAGGGGTTACCAACGTCCTGACTTTC | CASSLVGVTNVLTF
TRBD2 | TRBJ2-3 | TRBV9 | - | TGTGCCAGCAGCGTAGCGGGGGGGCCCGCAGATACGCAGTATTTT | CASSVAGGPADTQYF
- | TRBJ2-1 | TRBV4-3 | once | TGCGCCAGCAGCCAAGATCTTTCGCCGGGGGGCGGTCAGAACGGTGAGCAGTTCTTC | CASSQDLSPGGGQNGEQFF
TRBD1 | TRBJ1-2 | TRBV7-9 | - | TGTGCCAGCAGCTTAGCGACAGGGGTAGGCTACACCTTC | CASSLATGVGYTF
TRBD2 | TRBJ2-2 | TRBV7-9 | once | TGTGCCAGCAGCTTAGTCCCAGCGGGGGTTACCGGGGAGCTGTTTTTT | CASSLVPAGVTGELFF
- | TRBJ1-2 | TRBV2 | - | TGTGCCAGCAGTGGGGCAGGGCGAGGCACACGGTATGGCTACACCTTC | CASSGAGRGTRYGYTF
TRBD1 | TRBJ1-5 | TRBV16 | - | TGTGCCAGCAGCCAAACACGCCAGACAGGGGGAAATCAGCCCCAGCATTTT | CASSQTRQTGGNQPQHF
TRBD1 | TRBJ1-2 | TRBV5-4 | - | TGTGCCAGCAGCGGTCCGGGACAGGGGGACCGTTATCAGGGCTACACCTTC | CASSGPGQGDRYQGYTF
- | TRBJ2-1 | TRBV7-6 | - | TGTGCCAGCATCCGCGAGGAGGCGGGAAGCAATGAGCAGTTCTTC | CASIREEAGSNEQFF
TRBD1 | TRBJ2-1 | TRBV6-6 | - | TGTGCCAGCAGTTACTCCCGGACAGGCCTTTACAATGAGCAGTTCTTC | CASSYSRTGLYNEQFF
TRBD2 | TRBJ2-7 | TRBV10-1 | - | TGCGCCAGCAGTGAGTCGCTAGCGGGGGGGCGGGTCGAGCAGTACTTC | CASSESLAGGRVEQYF
- | TRBJ1-4 | TRBV10-2 | - | TGCGCCAGCAGTGAGTCGCGGGCTACTAATGAAAAACTGTTTTTT | CASSESRATNEKLFF
TRBD1 | TRBJ2-7 | TRBV29-1 | - | TGCAGCGTGGTCCAACAGGGGGCAATGAACGAGCAGTACTTC | CSVVQQGAMNEQYF